The source of this T cell receptor (beta chain) is a study of radiotherapy plus CTLA-4 blockade in lung cancer. General study points: Per reports, early blood T cell clone dynamics, plus interferon-beta, forecast response most strongly.

The protocol was immunoSEQ multiplex PCR, while the TCRdb copy is restricted to in-frame clones and leaves out a portion. This sample has 70,000 to 95,000 clones, with around 83% found just once. Comments on this clone: Its specificity is unknown.

This receptor was taken from a human donor with non-small cell lung cancer that progressed on radiotherapy plus ipilimumab. Sequences were derived from peripheral blood, sampled from a patient treated with radiotherapy plus ipilimumab.

Here the CDR3 reads CASSQEVGGAGETQYF. The CDR3 DNA sequence: TGCGCCAGCAGCCAAGAGGTCGGGGGGGCCGGAGAGACCCAGTACTTC. This chain connects TRBV4-3 to TRBJ2-5; 8 bases align to TRBD2. The germline gives CDR1 LGHNA, CDR2 YSLEER. The CDR3 has 16 amino acids. The V gene end was trimmed by 0 bases and the J gene end by 4 bases; junction bases not matched to a gene: 7.